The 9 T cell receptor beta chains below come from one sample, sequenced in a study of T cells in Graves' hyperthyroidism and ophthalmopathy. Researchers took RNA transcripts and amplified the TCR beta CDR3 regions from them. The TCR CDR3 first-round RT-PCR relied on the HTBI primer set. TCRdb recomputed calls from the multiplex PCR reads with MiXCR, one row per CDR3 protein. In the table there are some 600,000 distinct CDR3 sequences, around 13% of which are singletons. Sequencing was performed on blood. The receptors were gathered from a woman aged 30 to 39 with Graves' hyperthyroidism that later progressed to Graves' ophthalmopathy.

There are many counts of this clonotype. This chain's CDR3 is CSAAATPWDTQYF. CDR3 coding DNA: TGCAGTGCGGCGGCTACCCCTTGGGATACGCAGTATTTT. The chain has TRBV20-1 and TRBJ2-3; D is uncertain. The length of the CDR3 is 13 residues. The germline CDR1 and CDR2 sequences are DFQATT and SNEGSKA (reference sequence). V lost 6 bases and J lost 6, with 16 bases in between.

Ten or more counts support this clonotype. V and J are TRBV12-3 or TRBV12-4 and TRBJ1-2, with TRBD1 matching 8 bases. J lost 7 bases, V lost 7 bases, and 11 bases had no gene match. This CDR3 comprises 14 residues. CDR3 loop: CASTPNSGGGGYTF. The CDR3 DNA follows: TGTGCCAGCACCCCGAACTCAGGGGGCGGTGGCTACACCTTC.

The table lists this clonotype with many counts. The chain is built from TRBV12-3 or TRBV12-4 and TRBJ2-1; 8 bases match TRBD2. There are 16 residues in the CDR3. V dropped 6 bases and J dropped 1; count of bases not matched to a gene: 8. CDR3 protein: CASSPRGGRSYNEQFF. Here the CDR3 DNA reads TGTGCCAGCAGCCCCCGGGGCGGGAGGTCCTACAATGAGCAGTTCTTC.

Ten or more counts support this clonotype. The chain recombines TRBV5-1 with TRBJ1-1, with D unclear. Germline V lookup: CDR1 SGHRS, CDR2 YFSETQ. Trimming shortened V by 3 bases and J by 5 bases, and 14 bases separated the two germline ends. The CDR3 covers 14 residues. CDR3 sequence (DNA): TGCGCCAGCAGCTACGACGGGCGGGGAACTGAAGCTTTCTTT. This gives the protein CASSYDGRGTEAFF.

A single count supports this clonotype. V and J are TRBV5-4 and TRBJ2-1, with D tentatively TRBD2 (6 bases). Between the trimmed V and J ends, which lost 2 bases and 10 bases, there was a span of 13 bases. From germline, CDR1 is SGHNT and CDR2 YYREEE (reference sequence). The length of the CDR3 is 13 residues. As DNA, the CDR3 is TGTGCCAGCAGCTTCTCCGAAGCGGGCGAGCAGTTCTTC. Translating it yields CASSFSEAGEQFF.

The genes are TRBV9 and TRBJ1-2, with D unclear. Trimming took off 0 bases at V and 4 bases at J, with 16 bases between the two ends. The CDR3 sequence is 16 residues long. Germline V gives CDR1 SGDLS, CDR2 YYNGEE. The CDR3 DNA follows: TGTGCCAGCAGCGTAGCTGGGAACCCGCGGGGCTATGGCTACACCTTC. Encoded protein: CASSVAGNPRGYGYTF.

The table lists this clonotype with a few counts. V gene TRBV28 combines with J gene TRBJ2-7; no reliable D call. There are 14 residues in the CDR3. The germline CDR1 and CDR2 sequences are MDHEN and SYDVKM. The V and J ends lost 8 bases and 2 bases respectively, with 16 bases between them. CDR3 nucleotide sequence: TGTGCCAGCTACGGCCCGGGCACCACCTACGAGCAGTACTTC. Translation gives CASYGPGTTYEQYF.

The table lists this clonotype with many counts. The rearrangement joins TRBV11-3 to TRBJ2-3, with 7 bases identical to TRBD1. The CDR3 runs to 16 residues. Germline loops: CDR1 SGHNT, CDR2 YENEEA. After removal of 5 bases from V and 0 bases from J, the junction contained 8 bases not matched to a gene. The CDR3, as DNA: TGTGCCAGCAGCCGGGGCCGGGACAGCAGCACAGATACGCAGTATTTT. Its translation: CASSRGRDSSTDTQYF.

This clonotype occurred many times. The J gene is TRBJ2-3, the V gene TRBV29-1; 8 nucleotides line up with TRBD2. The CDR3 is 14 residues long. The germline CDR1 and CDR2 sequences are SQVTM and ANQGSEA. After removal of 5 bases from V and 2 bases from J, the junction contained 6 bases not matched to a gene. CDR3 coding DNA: TGCAGCGTTAGGGTAGCGGGAAACACAGATACGCAGTATTTT. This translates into CSVRVAGNTDTQYF.